This T cell receptor beta chain was recorded in a study of blood T cell repertoires in COVID-19. Study background: Sources were T cells, B-cell-depleted T cells, or PBMCs; the material itself was cDNA or gDNA.

Original processing notes: The authors estimated nucleated cell counts from reference gene primer amplification. Profiling relied on immunoSEQ multiplex PCR, and the TCRdb table lists in-frame clones only, not all of them. That table furnishes V, J and clone size, whereas the DNA furnished D and trimming. The table lists 220,000 or so clones, approximately 90% of them singletons. Trimming removed 4 bases from V and 6 bases from J, with 13 bases in between. The germline V gene has CDR1 SGHAT and CDR2 FQNNGV. The CDR3 length is 14 residues. The chain links TRBV11-2 to TRBJ2-1; tentatively, D is TRBD2 (6 bases). The TCR comes from a woman aged 18-29 years in a cohort exposed to, infected with or recovered from COVID-19 (not recorded which). The sequencing input was PBMCs or T cells enriched from blood (not recorded which). The CDR3 sequence is CASSSTRRVNEQFF. The CDR3 DNA reads as TGTGCCAGCAGCTCGACTAGGAGGGTCAATGAGCAGTTCTTC. Full variable domain (missing parts from reference TRBV11-2 and TRBJ2-1): EAGVAQSPRYKIIEKRQSVAFWCNPISGHATLYWYQQILGQGPKLLIQFQNNGVVDDSQLPKDRFSAERLKGVDSTLKIQPAKLEDSAVYLCASSSTRRVNEQFFGPGTRLTVL.